The next 26 T cell receptor beta chains were all read from a single sample in a study of cytomegalovirus exposure and HLA in healthy donors. PCR was performed using 60 Vbeta and 13 Jbeta primers. Profiled with immunoSEQ multiplex PCR; TCRdb holds only in-frame clones, not every one. The sample contains 150,000 to 200,000 clones, roughly 72% of which appear only once. The sample was PBMCs. These receptors were taken from a woman in her 30s in good health and CMV-seropositive.

V and J are TRBV5-1 and TRBJ2-3; 9 nucleotides line up with TRBD2. Looked up from germline, CDR1 is SGHRS and CDR2 is YFSETQ. J was trimmed by 4 bases and V by 3 bases; bases with no gene match: 9. The CDR3 is 16 residues long. For the CDR3, the DNA is TGCGCCAGCAGCTCTGGAGTAGCGGGAGTCCCAGATACGCAGTATTTT. It is translated as CASSSGVAGVPDTQYF.

The gene calls are TRBV6-5 and TRBJ1-2, with 9 bases matching TRBD1. Germline CDR1 reads MNHEY; CDR2 reads SVGAGI. The CDR3 extends over 12 amino acids. V shed 10 bases and J 3 bases; nucleotides not matched to a gene: 3. CDR3 nucleotides: TGTGCCACCACAGGGGGCGACTATGGCTACACCTTC. It yields the protein CATTGGDYGYTF.

The J gene is TRBJ2-1, the V gene TRBV30; 8 nucleotides line up with TRBD2. Germline V gives CDR1 GTSNPN, CDR2 SVGIG (reference sequence). This CDR3 has 16 amino acids. J gave up 3 bases and V 2 bases, and 9 bases lay outside the gene matches. CDR3 in amino acids: CAWSFPSGRGYNEQFF. CDR3 nucleotide sequence: TGTGCCTGGAGTTTCCCAAGCGGGAGAGGCTACAATGAGCAGTTCTTC. Combining the CDR3 with reference TRBV30 and TRBJ2-1 gives the whole variable domain SQTIHQWPATLVQPVGSPLSLECTVEGTSNPNLYWYRQAAGRGLQLLFYSVGIGQISSEVPQNLSASRPQDRQFILSSKKLLLSDSGFYLCAWSFPSGRGYNEQFFGPGTRLTVL.

The V and J genes are TRBV15 and TRBJ1-2; 9 positions match TRBD1. Germline assignment: CDR1 LNHNV and CDR2 YYDKDF (reference sequence). J gave up 8 bases and V 7 bases, and 17 bases lay outside the gene matches. The CDR3 covers 16 residues. Written as DNA, the CDR3 is TGTGCCACCATTAACGCTCCGGGACAGGGTTTGAGGGGCTACACCTTC. It yields the protein CATINAPGQGLRGYTF.

The chain has TRBV9 and TRBJ2-7, with 10 bases lining up with TRBD1. This CDR3 contains 18 residues. Germline CDR1 is SGDLS and CDR2 is YYNGEE. V lost 0 bases to trimming and J lost 4 bases; unmatched junction nucleotides: 13. The CDR3 here is CASSVGRISGQGRYEQYF. CDR3 nucleotide sequence: TGTGCCAGCAGCGTAGGGAGGATCTCGGGACAGGGGAGATACGAGCAGTACTTC.

The V gene is TRBV18, the J gene TRBJ1-2, with D possibly matching TRBD1 (5 bases). Germline CDR1 is KGHSH and CDR2 is LQKENI. The V end was cut by 6 bases, the J end by 2 bases, with 16 bases between. The CDR3 spans 15 residues. Here the CDR3 reads CASSQKPGVNYGYTF. The DNA for the CDR3 is TGTGCCAGCTCCCAGAAGCCGGGGGTAAACTATGGCTACACCTTC.

The chain is built from TRBV5-1 and TRBJ1-1; weak D call: TRBD1 (5 bases). V lost 4 bases, J lost 0 bases, and 7 bases lay in between. Germline CDR1 is SGHRS and CDR2 is YFSETQ. The CDR3 contains 13 residues. The CDR3 DNA reads TGCGCCAGCAGCGGCAGGGTGAACACTGAAGCTTTCTTT. This sequence encodes CASSGRVNTEAFF.

V usage is TRBV5-4 and J usage is TRBJ1-2; D remains ambiguous. V shed 5 bases and J shed 3 bases, with 5 bases lying between them. This CDR3 has 11 residues. The germline gives CDR1 SGHNT, CDR2 YYREEE (reference sequence). Here the CDR3 DNA reads TGTGCCAGCAGACGGGACTATGGCTACACCTTC. This encodes CASRRDYGYTF.

The rearrangement uses TRBV4-1 and TRBJ1-2, with D tentatively TRBD1 (5 bases). Germline assignment: CDR1 MGHRA and CDR2 YSYEKL. This CDR3 spans 14 amino acids. V lost 3 bases and J 7 bases, leaving 15 bases between the germline ends. The CDR3 DNA sequence: TGCGCCAGCAGCCACCCGGGACTGGGGCTTGGCTACACCTTC. Translating gives CASSHPGLGLGYTF.

This clone was recorded once. The V gene is TRBV27, the J gene TRBJ2-7; D possibly corresponds to TRBD1 (6 bases). V was pared by 2 bases and J by 3 bases, with 11 bases between. Germline-derived CDR1 and CDR2 are MNHEY and SMNVEV (reference sequence). This CDR3 contains 14 residues. Here the CDR3 reads CASSLRQGSYEQYF. CDR3 in DNA: TGTGCCAGCAGTTTAAGGCAGGGGAGCTACGAGCAGTACTTC.

V is TRBV5-1 and J is TRBJ2-3; 9 nucleotides line up with TRBD1. CDR3 length: 15 amino acids. The junction had 5 bases not matched to a gene; V was cut back by 4 bases and J by 2 bases. Germline CDR1 SGHRS, CDR2 YFSETQ. The CDR3 loop is CASSPGQGSTDTQYF. CDR3 in DNA: TGCGCCAGCAGCCCGGGACAGGGATCCACAGATACGCAGTATTTT.

The chain employs TRBV11-2 and TRBJ2-3, with D possibly being TRBD2 (7 bases). The CDR3 totals 16 residues. Germline CDR1 SGHAT, CDR2 FQNNGV. V shed 5 bases and J shed 0 bases, with 15 bases lying between them. The CDR3 DNA is TGTGCCAGCAGCCTCGGGGGGCTAGCTAGCACAGATACGCAGTATTTT. Its protein is CASSLGGLASTDTQYF. Full variable domain (outside the CDR3, taken from reference TRBV11-2 and TRBJ2-3): EAGVAQSPRYKIIEKRQSVAFWCNPISGHATLYWYQQILGQGPKLLIQFQNNGVVDDSQLPKDRFSAERLKGVDSTLKIQPAKLEDSAVYLCASSLGGLASTDTQYFGPGTRLTVL.

The chain uses TRBV2 and TRBJ2-7, with a tentative D call TRBD2 (6 bases). From germline, CDR1 is SNHLY and CDR2 FYNNEI. The V gene lost 6 bases and the J gene lost 5 bases, with 11 bases spanning the gap. The CDR3 spans 12 residues. CDR3 in amino acids: CASRASGDEQYF. Here the CDR3 DNA reads TGTGCCAGCAGGGCCTCGGGGGACGAGCAGTACTTC.

The V gene is TRBV7-2, the J gene TRBJ1-1; D is unresolved. The CDR3 sequence is 16 residues long. Germline CDR1 and CDR2: SGHTA and FQGNSA. V lost 7 bases to trimming and J lost 4 bases, with 22 bases between them. CDR3 region: CASTANVGVLSTEAFF. CDR3 nucleotide sequence: TGTGCCAGCACCGCGAACGTCGGGGTACTAAGCACTGAAGCTTTCTTT.

The chain couples TRBV30 to TRBJ1-2; D is perhaps TRBD1 (6 bases). Germline V lookup: CDR1 GTSNPN, CDR2 SVGIG (reference sequence). This CDR3 spans 12 amino acids. V was cut by 4 bases and J by 12 bases, with 18 bases left in between. The CDR3, as DNA: TGTGCCTGGAAAGGGACACCCCAGGCGCACACCTTC. It specifies CAWKGTPQAHTF.

The gene calls are TRBV19 and TRBJ1-5, with D perhaps TRBD1 (5 bases). Deletions cut 1 base from V and 3 bases from J, with 10 bases between. Looked up from germline, CDR1 is LNHDA and CDR2 is SQIVND (reference sequence). The CDR3 length is 15 residues. The CDR3 DNA reads TGTGCCAGTAGTATAGGCAGGGCGCCCAATCAGCCCCAGCATTTT. Protein product: CASSIGRAPNQPQHF.

The CDR3 DNA reads as TGTGCCAGCAGTTCAACCTGGGGAGGATCCGTCTACGAGCAGTACTTC. It encodes CASSSTWGGSVYEQYF. The V gene is TRBV6-6, the J gene TRBJ2-7, with a possible D match to TRBD2 (6 bases). The CDR3 consists of 16 residues. The V and J ends lost 4 bases and 3 bases respectively, with 19 bases between them. Germline loops: CDR1 MNHNY, CDR2 SVGAGI (reference sequence).

The V gene is TRBV29-1, the J gene TRBJ2-3; 7 bases are a match to TRBD1. The CDR3 is 12 residues long. CDR1 is SQVTM and CDR2 is ANQGSEA in the germline V gene. Losses at the gene ends were 3 bases for V and 5 bases for J; bases not matched to a gene: 2. This CDR3 is CSVDSGGDTQYF. The CDR3 DNA is TGCAGCGTTGATTCAGGGGGAGATACGCAGTATTTT.

This CDR3 reads CASSQNTQEDYNEQFF. DNA of the CDR3: TGTGCCAGCAGCCAAAATACCCAGGAGGACTACAATGAGCAGTTCTTC. The chain is built from TRBV4-2 and TRBJ2-1; D possibly corresponds to TRBD2 (5 bases). Germline CDR1 and CDR2: LGHNA and YNFKEQ. This CDR3 is 16 amino acids long. Trimming took 2 bases from V and 3 from J, leaving 14 bases between them.

The chain uses TRBV6-5 and TRBJ2-7, with D tentatively TRBD1 (6 bases). Germline V gene sequence: CDR1 MNHEY, CDR2 SVGAGI. Trimming pared 6 bases from V and 0 bases from J, leaving 9 bases between. The CDR3 covers 13 residues. The CDR3 coding sequence is TGTGCCAGCAGAACACAGGGCTCCTACGAGCAGTACTTC. Translated, it gives CASRTQGSYEQYF.

The V and J genes are TRBV28 and TRBJ1-5; 10 bases are shared with TRBD1. This CDR3 comprises 19 residues. Per germline, CDR1 MDHEN and CDR2 SYDVKM. Trimming removed 6 bases from V and 5 bases from J; junction bases left unmatched: 19. The CDR3 spells CASRTPLGQGVRRDQPQHF. The CDR3 nucleotides read TGTGCCAGCAGAACCCCCTTAGGACAGGGGGTACGTCGGGATCAGCCCCAGCATTTT.

The chain combines TRBV7-9 with TRBJ2-2, with D possibly matching TRBD1 (6 bases). Germline V gene sequence: CDR1 SEHNR, CDR2 FQNEAQ (reference sequence). V was shortened by 5 bases and J by 5 bases, with 18 bases between the two germline ends. This CDR3 is built from 16 residues. The CDR3 reads CASSNPGTRPTGELFF. CDR3 nucleotides: TGTGCCAGCAGCAACCCCGGGACACGGCCTACCGGGGAGCTGTTTTTT.

This chain links TRBV5-6 with TRBJ2-7; 8 nucleotides match TRBD2. This CDR3 region has 16 residues. Germline CDR1 is SGHDT and CDR2 is YYEEEE. V was clipped by 3 bases and J by 7 bases; unmatched bases: 15. The CDR3 coding sequence is TGTGCCAGCAGCTCAACCCCGGGACTAGAGGTAAAAGAGCAGTACTTC. Translating it yields CASSSTPGLEVKEQYF.

This rearrangement joins TRBV6-1 to TRBJ1-4, with D maybe TRBD1 (5 bases). Germline lookup yields CDR1 MNHNS and CDR2 SASEGT. The CDR3 contains 15 residues. Trimming pared 4 bases from V and 6 bases from J, leaving 15 bases between. For the CDR3, the DNA is TGTGCCAGCAGTGGATTAGGGGTTGGAGATGAAAAACTGTTTTTT. It encodes CASSGLGVGDEKLFF.

V is TRBV6-5 and J is TRBJ1-3; tentative D call: TRBD1 (6 bases). V lost 2 bases and J 2 bases, leaving 13 bases between the germline ends. Per germline, CDR1 MNHEY and CDR2 SVGAGI. The length of the CDR3 is 16 residues. The CDR3, as DNA: TGTGCCAGCAGTTACGGTATAGGGGACACTGGAAACACCATATATTTT. This encodes CASSYGIGDTGNTIYF.

This clone was recorded only once. This chain joins TRBV28 and TRBJ1-1, with D possibly TRBD1 on 5 matching bases. Germline values: CDR1 MDHEN, CDR2 SYDVKM. Trimming left V 3 bases short and J 8 bases short, with 10 bases between. The CDR3 totals 12 residues. The CDR3 bases are TGTGCCAGCAGTTTTGGCAGGGCCGAAGCTTTCTTT. Protein: CASSFGRAEAFF.